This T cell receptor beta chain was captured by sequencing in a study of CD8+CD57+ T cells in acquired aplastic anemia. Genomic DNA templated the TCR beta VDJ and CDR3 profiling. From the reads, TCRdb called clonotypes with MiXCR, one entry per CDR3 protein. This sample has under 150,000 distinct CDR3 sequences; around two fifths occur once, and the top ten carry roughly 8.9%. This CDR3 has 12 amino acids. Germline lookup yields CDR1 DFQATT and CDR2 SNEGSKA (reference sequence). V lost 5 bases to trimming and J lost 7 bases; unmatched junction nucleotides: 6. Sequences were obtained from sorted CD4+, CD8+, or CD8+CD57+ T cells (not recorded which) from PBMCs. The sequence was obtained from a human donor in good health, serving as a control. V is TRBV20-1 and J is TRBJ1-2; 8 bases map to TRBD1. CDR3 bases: TGCAGTGCTTATGGACAGGGAGGTGGCTACACCTTC. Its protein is CSAYGQGGGYTF.